This TCR beta chain was identified in a study of T-cell reconstitution after alpha-beta-depleted transplantation in children. Germline assignment: CDR1 SGHDN and CDR2 FVKESK. There are 18 residues in the CDR3. V shed 4 bases and J 2 bases; nucleotides not matched to a gene: 12. Unique molecular identifiers were incorporated into the prepared TCRbeta library. TCRdb recomputed calls from the PCR reads with MiXCR, one row per CDR3 protein. The repertoire has tens of thousands of distinct CDR3 sequences, about a sixth of them found once; the top ten carry less than 60%. The sample was PBMCs, mostly from graft donor cells, taken 360 days after TCRalphabeta/CD19-depleted stem cell transplant. The rearrangement links TRBV14 to TRBJ2-1, with TRBD2 identical over 9 bases. The receptor comes from a male patient between 2 and 15 years old who had a stem cell transplant for acute lymphoblastic leukemia, so the T cells may come from the graft donor. CDR3 in DNA: TGTGCCAGCAGCCGCCCCGGGACTAGCATCGGGCCCTACAATGAGCAGTTCTTC. This translates into CASSRPGTSIGPYNEQFF.